The next 25 T cell receptor beta chains were all read from a single sample in a study of Ad26.COV2.S vaccination and SARS-CoV-2 variants. The treatment here: some 19 received Ad26.COV2.S at low or high dose, single or two shots; roughly five received placebo; per-sample allocation not given. Collection of samples fell on day 63 after the first vaccine or placebo injection. Only in-frame clones appear in the TCRdb table, and some are missing; sequencing was by immunoSEQ multiplex PCR. The sample yields some 290,000 clones, about 86% seen once. This specimen was peripheral blood, taken in a trial of Ad26.COV2.S vaccine versus placebo. These receptors were obtained from a person between 18 and 65 years old who received the Ad26.COV2.S COVID-19 vaccine or a placebo.

This clone has a count of ten or more. This chain uses TRBV2 with TRBJ1-5; TRBD1 agrees at 7 bases. Trimming cost V 6 bases and J 4 bases; bases outside gene matches: 3. Germline V gene lookup returns CDR1 SNHLY and CDR2 FYNNEI. This CDR3 spans 13 amino acids. CDR3 residues: CASSRQGNQPQHF. The CDR3 bases are TGTGCCAGCAGCAGACAGGGAAATCAGCCCCAGCATTTT.

Only one count was recorded for this clone. This chain joins TRBV25-1 and TRBJ1-2, with no clear D. The V gene's germline CDR1 is MGHDK and CDR2 SYGVNS. The CDR3 is made up of 15 amino acids. Trimming took 3 bases from V and 0 from J, leaving 11 bases between them. The CDR3 protein is CASSDGLRTNYGYTF. For the CDR3, the DNA is TGTGCCAGCAGTGATGGACTGAGGACTAACTATGGCTACACCTTC.

The rearrangement uses TRBV3-1 (or the pseudogene TRBV3-2) and TRBJ2-6; perhaps D is TRBD1 or TRBD2 (5 bases each). The germline V gene has CDR1 LGHDT and CDR2 YNNKEL (reference sequence). The V and J ends lost 2 bases and 12 bases respectively, with 8 bases between them. The CDR3 sequence is 12 residues long. The CDR3 DNA is TGTGCCAGCAGCCAACGGGACGGCGTCCTGACTTTC. Its protein product is CASSQRDGVLTF.

The CDR3 spells CASSSYSGRGNQPQHF. Written as DNA, the CDR3 is TGTGCCAGCAGTTCCTACTCGGGCCGTGGGAATCAGCCCCAGCATTTT. V and J are TRBV6-6 and TRBJ1-5; D remains ambiguous. This CDR3 is 16 amino acids long. V was pared by 4 bases and J by 4 bases, with 17 bases between. Germline assignment: CDR1 MNHNY and CDR2 SVGAGI (reference sequence).

This clone showed up just once. This rearrangement joins TRBV27 to TRBJ2-7, with TRBD2 matching 9 bases. J gave up 6 bases and V 4 bases, and 13 bases lay outside the gene matches. Germline CDR1 is MNHEY and CDR2 is SMNVEV (reference sequence). This CDR3 is built from 16 residues. The CDR3 protein is CASSWFVAGGPSEQYF. CDR3 in DNA: TGTGCCAGCAGTTGGTTTGTGGCGGGGGGGCCGAGCGAGCAGTACTTC.

The J gene is TRBJ1-1, the V gene TRBV6-2 or TRBV6-3; maybe TRBD1 (5 bases). V shed 2 bases and J shed 1 base, with 11 bases lying between them. Germline V gene data show CDR1 as MNHEY and CDR2 as SVGEGT. This CDR3 contains 15 residues. CDR3 sequence: CASSYPGARNTEAFF. CDR3 nucleotide sequence: TGTGCCAGCAGTTACCCCGGGGCGCGGAACACTGAAGCTTTCTTT.

The V and J genes are TRBV18 and TRBJ2-3; D possibly corresponds to TRBD1 (5 bases). The CDR3 runs to 17 residues. From germline, CDR1 is KGHSH and CDR2 LQKENI. V gave up 6 bases and J gave up 2 bases, with 21 bases separating them. CDR3 coding DNA: TGTGCCAGCTCTCTAAAGCAGCGTCAGGGCCCCACAGATACGCAGTATTTT. Translated: CASSLKQRQGPTDTQYF.

The chain carries TRBV7-8 and TRBJ2-3, with 9 bases lining up with TRBD2. The ends lost 5 bases at V and 4 bases at J; junction bases unmatched: 10. Germline CDR1 and CDR2: SGHVS and FQNEAQ. This CDR3 contains 16 residues. This chain's CDR3 is CASSLPSGGYPDTQYF. The CDR3 nucleotides read TGTGCCAGCAGCCTCCCCAGCGGGGGGTATCCAGATACGCAGTATTTT.

The chain combines TRBV19 with TRBJ1-2; D remains unclear. The germline V gene has CDR1 LNHDA and CDR2 SQIVND (reference sequence). Trimming stripped 8 bases from V and 6 bases from J, with 22 bases between. The CDR3 consists of 15 residues. The CDR3 here is CASSGGLLNGNGYTF. DNA for the CDR3: TGTGCCAGTTCGGGCGGGCTACTAAACGGCAATGGCTACACCTTC. Full variable domain (outside the CDR3, taken from reference TRBV19 and TRBJ1-2): DGGITQSPKYLFRKEGQNVTLSCEQNLNHDAMYWYRQDPGQGLRLIYYSQIVNDFQKGDIAEGYSVSREKKESFPLTVTSAQKNPTAFYLCASSGGLLNGNGYTFGSGTRLTVV.

The chain couples TRBV25-1 to TRBJ1-5; D is unresolved. The CDR3 is 11 amino acids. V was shortened by 8 bases and J by 9 bases, with 11 bases between the two germline ends. The V gene's germline CDR1 is MGHDK and CDR2 SYGVNS. The CDR3 DNA reads as TGTGCCAGCTGGAGGAAGAGGCCCCAGCATTTT. Its translation is CASWRKRPQHF. Supplemented by reference TRBV25-1 and TRBJ1-5, the full variable domain reads EADIYQTPRYLVIGTGKKITLECSQTMGHDKMYWYQQDPGMELHLIHYSYGVNSTEKGDLSSESTVSRIRTEHFPLTLESARPSHTSQYLCASWRKRPQHFGDGTRLSIL.

The V and J genes are TRBV27 and TRBJ2-7; 12 positions match TRBD1. The CDR3 spans 15 residues. Germline assignment: CDR1 MNHEY and CDR2 SMNVEV (reference sequence). With V trimmed by 5 bases and J by 7 bases, 9 bases remained unmatched. The CDR3 loop reads CASSPPGQGAKEQYF. The CDR3 DNA reads as TGTGCCAGCAGTCCCCCGGGACAGGGGGCCAAAGAGCAGTACTTC.

The chain carries TRBV15 and TRBJ2-1; TRBD1 agrees at 9 bases. Germline trimming cut 6 bases from V and 13 bases from J; bases unmatched to any gene: 10. Germline V gene sequence: CDR1 LNHNV, CDR2 YYDKDF (reference sequence). The CDR3 is 13 residues long. For the CDR3, the DNA is TGTGCCACCAGGATGGGACAGGGCCTGGACCAGTTCTTC. As protein: CATRMGQGLDQFF. Filled out from reference TRBV15 and TRBJ2-1, the complete variable domain reads DAMVIQNPRYQVTQFGKPVTLSCSQTLNHNVMYWYQQKSSQAPKLLFHYYDKDFNNEADTPDNFQSRRPNTSFCFLDIRSPGLGDTAMYLCATRMGQGLDQFFGPGTRLTVL.

The rearrangement joins TRBV7-8 to TRBJ1-4; D remains unclear. Trimming removed 2 bases at V and 7 bases at J, with 11 bases between. There are 14 residues in the CDR3. Germline assignment: CDR1 SGHVS and CDR2 FQNEAQ. CDR3 DNA sequence: TGTGCCAGCAGCTTACGGCGGGGTGGTGAAAAACTGTTTTTT. This translates into CASSLRRGGEKLFF.

This chain links TRBV4-3 with TRBJ2-3; 14 bases agree with TRBD2. Germline CDR1 reads LGHNA; CDR2 reads YSLEER. CDR3 size: 17 residues. V dropped 0 bases and J dropped 11; count of bases not matched to a gene: 10. CDR3 protein: CASSQDPTSGGEDGQYF. Written as DNA, the CDR3 is TGCGCCAGCAGCCAAGATCCGACTAGCGGGGGGGAGGATGGGCAGTATTTT.

The V and J genes are TRBV18 and TRBJ1-1; 8 bases align to TRBD1. Trimming at V came to 3 bases and at J to 8 bases, leaving 11 bases not matched to a gene. The germline V gene encodes CDR1 KGHSH and CDR2 LQKENI. CDR3 length: 15 amino acids. Written as DNA, the CDR3 is TGTGCCAGCTCACCCCCGGGACAGGAGAGACAGGAAGCTTTCTTT. This codes for CASSPPGQERQEAFF. Variable domain in full (rest from reference TRBV18 and TRBJ1-1): NAGVMQNPRHLVRRRGQEARLRCSPMKGHSHVYWYRQLPEEGLKFMVYLQKENIIDESGMPKERFSAEFPKEGPSILRIQQVVRGDSAAYFCASSPPGQERQEAFFGQGTRLTVV.

Concerning this clone itself: This same CDR3 is encoded by further DNA sequences in the sample. J is TRBJ1-1 and V is TRBV5-1, with D perhaps matching TRBD1 (5 bases). Germline V CDR1 and CDR2: SGHRS, YFSETQ. This CDR3 is built from 16 residues. The V end lost 0 bases, the J end lost 0 bases, and 12 bases lay between the germline ends. The CDR3 sequence: CASSLGGAGVNTEAFF. In DNA form, the CDR3 reads TGCGCCAGCAGCTTGGGCGGGGCCGGGGTGAACACTGAAGCTTTCTTT. The complete variable domain, with remaining parts taken from reference TRBV5-1 and TRBJ1-1, reads KAGVTQTPRYLIKTRGQQVTLSCSPISGHRSVSWYQQTPGQGLQFLFEYFSETQRNKGNFPGRFSGRQFSNSRSEMNVSTLELGDSALYLCASSLGGAGVNTEAFFGQGTRLTVV.

The V and J genes are TRBV6-5 and TRBJ2-1; tentative D call: TRBD1 (6 bases). Deletions cut 2 bases from V and 10 bases from J, with 6 bases between. The germline V gene encodes CDR1 MNHEY and CDR2 SVGAGI. CDR3 size: 11 residues. CDR3: CASSYGTEQFF. CDR3 nucleotides: TGTGCCAGCAGTTACGGGACAGAGCAGTTCTTC.

The V gene is TRBV6-5, the J gene TRBJ2-3, with 7 bases aligning to TRBD1. V trimming: 2 bases; J trimming: 4 bases; junction bases outside the gene matches: 9. CDR1 and CDR2 from the germline V gene are MNHEY and SVGAGI. The CDR3 loop spans 16 amino acids. The CDR3 region has the DNA TGTGCCAGCAGTTACCGGTTAACCGGACAGGCAGATACGCAGTATTTT. Encoded protein: CASSYRLTGQADTQYF.

The gene calls are TRBV6-5 and TRBJ2-3; either TRBD1 or TRBD2 may supply D (6 bases each). This CDR3 contains 15 residues. Trimming removed 3 bases at V and 4 bases at J, with 14 bases between. Germline V gene data show CDR1 as MNHEY and CDR2 as SVGAGI. For the CDR3, the DNA is TGTGCCAGCAGTTATAAGGGGGGTGGCGCAGATACGCAGTATTTT. Translating gives CASSYKGGGADTQYF.

There are a few counts of this clone. The CDR3 reads CASSVGRQGDSPLHF. DNA for the CDR3: TGTGCCAGCAGCGTAGGGAGACAGGGGGACTCACCCCTCCACTTT. The rearrangement joins TRBV9 to TRBJ1-6; 9 bases match TRBD1. CDR1 is SGDLS and CDR2 is YYNGEE in the germline V gene. Trimming took 0 bases from V and 10 from J; bases not matched to a gene: 5. The CDR3 has 15 residues.

The chain joins TRBV7-2 to TRBJ1-2; D gene unclear. The CDR3 sequence is 13 residues long. Germline V gene data show CDR1 as SGHTA and CDR2 as FQGNSA. The germline V and J ends were trimmed by 2 bases and 0 bases, with 4 bases remaining between them. The CDR3 DNA reads as TGTGCCAGCAGCTTATCTTCTAACTATGGCTACACCTTC. Amino acids: CASSLSSNYGYTF.

This sequence joins TRBV25-1 and TRBJ2-3; no clear D. The CDR3 has 16 residues. Germline V gives CDR1 MGHDK, CDR2 SYGVNS. Trimming took 2 bases from V and 0 from J, leaving 12 bases between them. The CDR3 sequence is CASSEVPGSSTDTQYF. DNA of the CDR3: TGTGCCAGCAGTGAAGTTCCCGGGTCTAGCACAGATACGCAGTATTTT.

The chain couples TRBV6-5 to TRBJ1-1; D gene unclear. V was clipped by 6 bases and J by 2 bases, with 10 bases between them. The CDR3 is 13 residues long. Germline V gene sequence: CDR1 MNHEY, CDR2 SVGAGI. This CDR3 is CASRNGRNTEAFF. The CDR3 DNA reads as TGTGCCAGCAGGAACGGACGCAACACTGAAGCTTTCTTT.

The V gene is TRBV19, the J gene TRBJ1-5; no clear D gene. Germline CDR1 reads LNHDA; CDR2 reads SQIVND (reference sequence). This CDR3 region has 14 residues. V dropped 5 bases and J dropped 0 bases, with 8 bases sitting between them. CDR3 in amino acids: CASSSVASNQPQHF. CDR3 sequence (DNA): TGTGCCAGTAGTTCAGTCGCTAGCAATCAGCCCCAGCATTTT.

The chain carries TRBV30 and TRBJ2-1, with 9 bases fitting TRBD1. Per germline, CDR1 GTSNPN and CDR2 SVGIG (reference sequence). With V trimmed by 7 bases and J by 3 bases, 4 bases remained unmatched. This CDR3 has 13 residues. The CDR3 protein is CALGQGFYNEQFF. The CDR3, as DNA: TGTGCCTTGGGACAGGGTTTCTACAATGAGCAGTTCTTC.